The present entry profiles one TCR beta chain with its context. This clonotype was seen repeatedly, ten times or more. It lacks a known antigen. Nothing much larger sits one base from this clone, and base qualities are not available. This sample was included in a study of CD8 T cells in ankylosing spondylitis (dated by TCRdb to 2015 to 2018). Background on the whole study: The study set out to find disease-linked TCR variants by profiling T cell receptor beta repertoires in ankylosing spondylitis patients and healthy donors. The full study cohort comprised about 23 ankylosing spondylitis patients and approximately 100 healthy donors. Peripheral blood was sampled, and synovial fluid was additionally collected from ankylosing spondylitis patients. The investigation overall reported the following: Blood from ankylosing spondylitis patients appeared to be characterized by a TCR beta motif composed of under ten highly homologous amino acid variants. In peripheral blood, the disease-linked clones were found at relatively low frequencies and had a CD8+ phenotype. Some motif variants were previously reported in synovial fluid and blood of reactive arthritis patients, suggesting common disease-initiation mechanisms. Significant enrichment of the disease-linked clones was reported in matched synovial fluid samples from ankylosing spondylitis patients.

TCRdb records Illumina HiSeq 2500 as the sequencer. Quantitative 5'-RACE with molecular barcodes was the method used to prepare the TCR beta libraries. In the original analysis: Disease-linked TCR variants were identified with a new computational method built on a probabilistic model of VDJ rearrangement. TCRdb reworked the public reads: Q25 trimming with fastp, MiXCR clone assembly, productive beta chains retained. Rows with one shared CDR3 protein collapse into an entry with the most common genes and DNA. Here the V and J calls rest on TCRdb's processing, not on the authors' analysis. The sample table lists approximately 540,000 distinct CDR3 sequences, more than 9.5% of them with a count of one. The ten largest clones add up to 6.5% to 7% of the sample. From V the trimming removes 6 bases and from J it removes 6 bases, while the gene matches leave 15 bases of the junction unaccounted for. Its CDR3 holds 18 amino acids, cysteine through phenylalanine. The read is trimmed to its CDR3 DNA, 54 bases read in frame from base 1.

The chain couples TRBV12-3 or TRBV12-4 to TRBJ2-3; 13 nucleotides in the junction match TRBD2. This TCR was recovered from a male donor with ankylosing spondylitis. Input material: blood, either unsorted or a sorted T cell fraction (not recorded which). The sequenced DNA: TGTGCCAGCAGGAGGGGACTAGCGGGAACCTTCTGGACGGATACGCAGTATTTT. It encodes CASRRGLAGTFWTDTQYF.